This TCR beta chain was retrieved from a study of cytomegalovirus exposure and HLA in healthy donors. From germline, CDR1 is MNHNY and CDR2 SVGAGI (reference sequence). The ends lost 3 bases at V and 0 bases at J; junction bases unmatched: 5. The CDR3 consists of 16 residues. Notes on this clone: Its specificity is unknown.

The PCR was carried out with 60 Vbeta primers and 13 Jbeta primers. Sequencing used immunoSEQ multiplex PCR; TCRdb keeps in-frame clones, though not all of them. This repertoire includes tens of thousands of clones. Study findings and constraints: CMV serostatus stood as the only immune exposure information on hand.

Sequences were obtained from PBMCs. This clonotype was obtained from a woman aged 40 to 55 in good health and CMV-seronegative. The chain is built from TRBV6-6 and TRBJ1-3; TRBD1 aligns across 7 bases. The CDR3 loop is CASSYRGLSSGNTIYF. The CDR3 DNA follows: TGTGCCAGCAGTTATAGGGGGCTCAGCTCTGGAAACACCATATATTTT.